This passage covers 17 T cell receptor beta chains from one sample sequenced in a study of blood T cell repertoires in COVID-19 (dated by TCRdb to about 2020). Receptor libraries were prepared by the immunoSEQ multiplex PCR assay. TCRdb limited this immuneACCESS table to in-frame rearrangements with V and J called. A share of clones is missing; checked studies link under half to unresolved V genes, and the rest is unexplained. Within this sample are around 170,000 clones, with roughly 80% of them counted one time only. The ten biggest clones cover roughly an eighth of the sample. Sample: peripheral blood. Every receptor here comes from a man between 18 and 35 years old with active or convalescent COVID-19.

This chain connects TRBV11-2 to TRBJ2-1; 10 positions agree with TRBD2. Trimming cost V 4 bases and J 4 bases; bases outside gene matches: 7. This CDR3 spans 16 amino acids. Germline values: CDR1 SGHAT, CDR2 FQNNGV. The chain's CDR3 is CASSYGAGGLYNEQFF. The DNA for the CDR3 is TGTGCCAGCAGCTACGGAGCGGGGGGGCTTTACAATGAGCAGTTCTTC.

This chain connects TRBV4-3 to TRBJ2-3, with 11 bases that match TRBD1. This CDR3 comprises 17 residues. The junction had 9 bases not matched to a gene; V was cut back by 3 bases and J by 4 bases. From germline, CDR1 is LGHNA and CDR2 YSLEER. The CDR3 sequence is CASSQVGTGGRADTQYF. Written as DNA, the CDR3 is TGCGCCAGCAGCCAGGTGGGGACAGGGGGTCGGGCAGATACGCAGTATTTT.

The chain uses TRBV7-3 and TRBJ2-1, with D perhaps matching TRBD2 (6 bases). The germline V and J ends were trimmed by 7 bases and 8 bases, with 18 bases remaining between them. Germline CDR1 is SGHTA and CDR2 is FQGTGA. This CDR3 comprises 14 residues. The CDR3 DNA sequence: TGTGCCAGCACCCGATCCGGGGGTGAGGATGAGCAGTTCTTC. Translating gives CASTRSGGEDEQFF. The variable domain in full, with the rest retrieved from reference TRBV7-3 and TRBJ2-1, is GAGVSQTPSNKVTEKGKYVELRCDPISGHTALYWYRQSLGQGPEFLIYFQGTGAADDSGLPNDRFFAVRPEGSVSTLKIQRTERGDSAVYLCASTRSGGEDEQFFGPGTRLTVL.

V usage is TRBV6-2 or TRBV6-3 and J usage is TRBJ1-5; weak D call: TRBD1 (5 bases). V was trimmed by 0 bases and J by 6 bases, leaving 12 bases between them. The germline CDR1 and CDR2 sequences are MNHEY and SVGEGT. This CDR3 comprises 15 residues. The CDR3: CASSYSVGLGQPQHF. CDR3 coding DNA: TGTGCCAGCAGTTACTCGGTGGGGCTTGGTCAGCCCCAGCATTTT.

The rearrangement links TRBV3-1 (or the pseudogene TRBV3-2) to TRBJ1-6; a weak D match, TRBD1 (5 bases). Germline V gives CDR1 LGHDT, CDR2 YNNKEL (reference sequence). V gave up 1 base and J gave up 5 bases, with 24 bases separating them. The CDR3 consists of 20 residues. This CDR3 is CASSQVGGRILRADNSPLHF. As DNA, the CDR3 is TGTGCCAGCAGCCAAGTCGGGGGTCGAATCCTCCGCGCTGATAATTCACCCCTCCACTTT.

This chain uses TRBV4-3 with TRBJ1-2; D is unclear. Trimming stripped 3 bases from V and 3 bases from J, with 14 bases between. Germline CDR1 LGHNA, CDR2 YSLEER. There are 15 residues in the CDR3. DNA of the CDR3: TGCGCCAGCAGCCAGAGACCGCAAGGAGACTATGGCTACACCTTC. This encodes CASSQRPQGDYGYTF.

This clone was detected only a few times. The V gene is TRBV27, the J gene TRBJ1-1, with 8 bases matching TRBD1. The germline V gene encodes CDR1 MNHEY and CDR2 SMNVEV (reference sequence). This CDR3 is 17 amino acids long. Trimming cost V 2 bases and J 1 base; bases outside gene matches: 9. The CDR3 spells CASSLSRLGTGNTEAFF. In DNA, the CDR3 is TGTGCCAGCAGTTTAAGTCGCTTGGGGACAGGGAACACTGAAGCTTTCTTT.

V usage is TRBV11-2 and J usage is TRBJ2-7; perhaps TRBD1 as D (5 bases). V was cut by 5 bases and J by 4 bases, with 12 bases left in between. Germline lookup yields CDR1 SGHAT and CDR2 FQNNGV. The CDR3 has 13 residues. The CDR3, as DNA: TGTGCCAGCAGCCCCGGACATCCTTACGAGCAGTACTTC. This sequence encodes CASSPGHPYEQYF.

The rearrangement links TRBV3-1 (or the pseudogene TRBV3-2) to TRBJ2-3, with a possible D match to TRBD2 (5 bases). The CDR3 runs to 16 residues. The germline gives CDR1 LGHDT, CDR2 YNNKEL (reference sequence). V lost 4 bases and J lost 1, with 15 bases in between. CDR3 DNA sequence: TGTGCCAGCAGCCTCCGACTGAGCGGTGGCACAGATACGCAGTATTTT. This codes for CASSLRLSGGTDTQYF.

The rearrangement joins TRBV20-1 to TRBJ1-6; D gene uncertain. The CDR3 runs to 13 residues. The V end was cut by 4 bases, the J end by 3 bases, with 7 bases between. In germline, CDR1 is DFQATT, CDR2 SNEGSKA (reference sequence). The CDR3 sequence: CSATDNYNSPLHF. In DNA form, the CDR3 reads TGCAGTGCTACTGACAACTATAATTCACCCCTCCACTTT.

In its sample, this clone was seen once. The CDR3 region is CASSLSAGWSSYNEQFF. The CDR3 DNA reads TGTGCCAGCAGTTTATCGGCAGGGTGGAGCTCCTACAATGAGCAGTTCTTC. The J gene is TRBJ2-1, the V gene TRBV27; possibly TRBD1 for D (5 bases). CDR3 length equals 17 residues. V was trimmed by 0 bases and J by 0 bases, leaving 12 bases between them. Germline CDR1 is MNHEY and CDR2 is SMNVEV (reference sequence).

V is TRBV6-5 and J is TRBJ1-3, with D tentatively TRBD1 (6 bases). V was cut by 5 bases and J by 0 bases, with 8 bases left in between. CDR3 length: 14 amino acids. Germline CDR1 is MNHEY and CDR2 is SVGAGI. The CDR3 nucleotides are TGTGCCAGCAGTCCAGGGGACTCTGGAAACACCATATATTTT. Amino acid sequence: CASSPGDSGNTIYF.

V and J are TRBV5-4 and TRBJ1-2; 7 bases are a match to TRBD1. CDR1 and CDR2 from the germline V gene are SGHNT and YYREEE (reference sequence). Unmatched junction bases numbered 12, after V lost 7 bases and J lost 3 bases. CDR3 length: 15 residues. The CDR3 loop reads CASLNGTVPYYGYTF. The DNA of the CDR3 is TGTGCCAGCCTGAACGGGACAGTACCCTACTATGGCTACACCTTC.

The J gene is TRBJ1-1, the V gene TRBV6-1; no definite D call. The CDR3 covers 12 residues. CDR1 is MNHNS and CDR2 is SASEGT in the germline V gene. Trimming shortened V by 2 bases and J by 7 bases, and 8 bases separated the two germline ends. Here the CDR3 reads CASSERRIEAFF. CDR3 DNA sequence: TGTGCCAGCAGTGAACGCAGAATTGAAGCTTTCTTT.

Only one count was recorded for this clone. The V call is TRBV11-2, the J call TRBJ2-7; 8 bases match TRBD1. The CDR3 contains 16 residues. CDR1 is SGHAT, CDR2 FQNNGV, per germline. Trimming took 3 bases from V and 5 from J; bases not matched to a gene: 12. The CDR3 DNA reads TGTGCCAGCAGCTTGCAGGGGGCAGGCCTTCAGAACGAGCAGTACTTC. Translated, it gives CASSLQGAGLQNEQYF.

This chain connects TRBV14 to TRBJ1-5, with D possibly matching TRBD1 (6 bases). CDR1 and CDR2 from the germline V gene are SGHDN and FVKESK. V dropped 2 bases and J dropped 5 bases, with 7 bases sitting between them. The CDR3 is 13 amino acids. CDR3 protein: CASSQSGDQPQHF. CDR3 coding DNA: TGTGCCAGCAGCCAATCAGGGGATCAGCCCCAGCATTTT. Based on the CDR3 plus reference TRBV14 and TRBJ1-5, the full variable domain is EAGVTQFPSHSVIEKGQTVTLRCDPISGHDNLYWYRRVMGKEIKFLLHFVKESKQDESGMPNNRFLAERTGGTYSTLKVQPAELEDSGVYFCASSQSGDQPQHFGDGTRLSIL.

CDR3 bases: TGTGCCAGCTCACCAACACAGACCAGTGGAGATACGCAGTATTTT. Translation gives CASSPTQTSGDTQYF. This rearrangement joins TRBV18 to TRBJ2-3; no clear D gene. The CDR3 extends over 15 amino acids. Germline V gene sequence: CDR1 KGHSH, CDR2 LQKENI. V was cut by 2 bases and J by 5 bases, with 14 bases left in between.